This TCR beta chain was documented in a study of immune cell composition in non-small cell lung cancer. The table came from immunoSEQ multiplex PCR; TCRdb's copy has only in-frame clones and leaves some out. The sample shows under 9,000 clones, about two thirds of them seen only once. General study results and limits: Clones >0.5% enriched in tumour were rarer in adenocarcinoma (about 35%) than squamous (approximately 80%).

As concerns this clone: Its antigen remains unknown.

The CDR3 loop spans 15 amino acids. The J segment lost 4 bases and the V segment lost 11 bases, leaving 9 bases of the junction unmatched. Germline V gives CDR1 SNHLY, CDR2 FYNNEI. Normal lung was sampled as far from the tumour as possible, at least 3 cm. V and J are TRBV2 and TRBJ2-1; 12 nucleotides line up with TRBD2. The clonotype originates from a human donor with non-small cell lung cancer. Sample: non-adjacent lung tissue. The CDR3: CAYPASGGAYNEQFF. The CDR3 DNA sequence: TGTGCCTACCCAGCTAGCGGGGGGGCATACAATGAGCAGTTCTTC. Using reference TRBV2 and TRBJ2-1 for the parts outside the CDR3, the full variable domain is EPEVTQTPSHQVTQMGQEVILRCVPISNHLYFYWYRQILGQKVEFLVSFYNNEISEKSEIFDDQFSVERPDGSNFTLKIRSTKLEDSAMYFCAYPASGGAYNEQFFGPGTRLTVL.